The clone carrying this TCR beta chain was seen repeatedly, ten times or more. Its antigen remains unknown. CDR1 and CDR2 from the germline V gene are SQVTM and ANQGSEA. The CDR3 totals 14 residues. Losses at the gene ends were 6 bases for V and 3 bases for J; bases not matched to a gene: 10. Preparation of the TCRbeta library involved a method that used unique molecular identifiers. TCRdb reprocessed the PCR reads with MiXCR, giving one entry per CDR3 protein. The sample contains around 200,000 distinct CDR3 sequences, roughly a tenth of which appear only once. The sample comes from a study of T-cell reconstitution after alpha-beta-depleted transplantation in children. Whole-study findings and limits: T-cell counts and diversity at one year following transplant were attributed mainly to newly produced T cells. The origin of alpha-beta T cells about two months after transplant was reportedly several hundred expanded graft clones. Day-60 TCRbeta diversity that was high in some patients was derived from surviving recipient T cells and thymic progenitors.

The clonotype comes from a child less than two years old with acute myeloid leukemia, due to receive a stem cell transplant. V gene TRBV29-1 combines with J gene TRBJ1-2; 7 bases agree with TRBD1. The input for sequencing was PBMCs, taken before TCRalphabeta/CD19-depleted stem cell transplant. In DNA form, the CDR3 reads TGCAGCGTCACACCGGGACAGCGTGACTATGGCTACACCTTC. Its translation: CSVTPGQRDYGYTF.